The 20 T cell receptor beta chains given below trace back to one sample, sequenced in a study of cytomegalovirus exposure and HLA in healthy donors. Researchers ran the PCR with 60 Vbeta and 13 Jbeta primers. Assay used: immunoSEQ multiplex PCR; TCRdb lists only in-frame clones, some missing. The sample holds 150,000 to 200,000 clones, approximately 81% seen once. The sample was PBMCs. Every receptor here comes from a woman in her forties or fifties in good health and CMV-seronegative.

The CDR3 DNA reads as TGTGCCTGGAGTGTCGGTATTGGGGGGGTCTATAATTCACCCCTCCACTTT. Translated: CAWSVGIGGVYNSPLHF. This chain uses TRBV30 with TRBJ1-6, with D possibly matching TRBD1 (5 bases). The germline gives CDR1 GTSNPN, CDR2 SVGIG (reference sequence). The CDR3 sequence is 17 residues long. V dropped 0 bases and J dropped 3 bases, with 15 bases sitting between them.

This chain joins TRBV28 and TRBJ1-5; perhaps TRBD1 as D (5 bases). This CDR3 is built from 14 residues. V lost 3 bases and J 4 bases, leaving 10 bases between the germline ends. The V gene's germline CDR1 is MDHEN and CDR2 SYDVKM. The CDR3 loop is CASSLGGTNQPQHF. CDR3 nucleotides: TGTGCCAGCAGTTTGGGCGGGACGAATCAGCCCCAGCATTTT.

The CDR3 DNA reads TGCGCCAGCAGCCCGGGACTCTACGAGCAGTACTTC. This codes for CASSPGLYEQYF. The V and J genes are TRBV5-1 and TRBJ2-5; the D gene is possibly TRBD2 (6 bases). The J call may be faulty, since TRBJ2-7 better matches the DNA end. CDR3 length equals 12 residues. Germline CDR1 SGHRS, CDR2 YFSETQ.

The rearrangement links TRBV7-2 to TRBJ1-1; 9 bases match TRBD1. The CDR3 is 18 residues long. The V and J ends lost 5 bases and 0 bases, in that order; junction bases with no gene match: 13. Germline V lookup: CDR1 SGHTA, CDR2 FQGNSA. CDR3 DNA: TGTGCCAGCAGCCCCCCCCGCCGGGGACAGGGAATGAACACTGAAGCTTTCTTT. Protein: CASSPPRRGQGMNTEAFF.

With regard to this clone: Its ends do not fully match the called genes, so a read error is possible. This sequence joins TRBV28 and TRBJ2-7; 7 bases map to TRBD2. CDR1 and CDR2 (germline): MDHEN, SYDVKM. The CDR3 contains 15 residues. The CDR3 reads CANSLDPSGNYEQYF. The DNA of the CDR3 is TGTGCCAACAGTTTAGATCCTAGCGGAAACTACGAGCAGTACTTC.

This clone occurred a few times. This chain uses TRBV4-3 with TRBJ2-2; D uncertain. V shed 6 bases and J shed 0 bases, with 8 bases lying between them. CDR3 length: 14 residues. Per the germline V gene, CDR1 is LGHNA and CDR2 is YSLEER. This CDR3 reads CASRTISNTGELFF. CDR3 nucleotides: TGCGCCAGCAGGACAATCTCGAACACCGGGGAGCTGTTTTTT.

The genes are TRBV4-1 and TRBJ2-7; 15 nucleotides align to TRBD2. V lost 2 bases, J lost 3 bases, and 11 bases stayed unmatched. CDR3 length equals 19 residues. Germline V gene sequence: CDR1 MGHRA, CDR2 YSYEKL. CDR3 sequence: CASSQLNLGLAGGFYEQYF. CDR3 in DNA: TGCGCCAGCAGCCAATTAAACTTGGGACTAGCGGGAGGCTTCTACGAGCAGTACTTC.

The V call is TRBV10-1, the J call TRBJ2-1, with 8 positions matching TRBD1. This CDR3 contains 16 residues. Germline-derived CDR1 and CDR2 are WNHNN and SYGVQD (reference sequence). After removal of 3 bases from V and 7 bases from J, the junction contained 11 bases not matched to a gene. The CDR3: CASSDPTGTGSNEQFF. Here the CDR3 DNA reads TGCGCCAGCAGTGATCCTACGGGGACAGGTAGTAATGAGCAGTTCTTC.

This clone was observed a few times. The CDR3 DNA sequence: TGCGCCAGCAGCCCCTCGGTCTCGATGGGCTACACCTTC. Protein sequence: CASSPSVSMGYTF. The chain employs TRBV5-1 and TRBJ1-2; D call uncertain. The CDR3 has 13 amino acids. The germline gives CDR1 SGHRS, CDR2 YFSETQ. V lost 4 bases to trimming and J lost 8 bases, with 15 bases between them.

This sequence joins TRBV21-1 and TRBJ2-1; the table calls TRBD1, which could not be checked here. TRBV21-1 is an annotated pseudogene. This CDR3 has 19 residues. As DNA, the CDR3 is TGTGCCAGCAGCAAAAATGGCCCCAATGGCATACAGGGTTGGAATGAGCAGTTCTTC. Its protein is CASSKNGPNGIQGWNEQFF.

The CDR3 is CASRETDMNTEAFF. The DNA of the CDR3 is TGTGCCAGCAGGGAGACAGACATGAACACTGAAGCTTTCTTT. The chain recombines TRBV6-5 with TRBJ1-1; maybe TRBD1 (5 bases). The germline V gene encodes CDR1 MNHEY and CDR2 SVGAGI. V lost 6 bases to trimming and J lost 0 bases, with 11 bases between them. The CDR3 has 14 residues.

In DNA form, the CDR3 reads TGTGCCAGCAGCTTAGAGCCCGCGTCCGACGAGCAGTACTTC. Residues: CASSLEPASDEQYF. The chain carries TRBV7-6 and TRBJ2-7; no firm D call. The CDR3 has 14 amino acids. V lost 1 base and J 5 bases, leaving 12 bases between the germline ends. CDR1 and CDR2 from the germline V gene are SGHVS and FNYEAQ.

The CDR3 bases are TGTGCCAGCTCTCAGGGGGAGACGTATAATTCACCCCTCCACTTT. The encoded protein is CASSQGETYNSPLHF. The rearrangement links TRBV6-1 to TRBJ1-6; TRBD1 aligns across 7 bases. The length of the CDR3 is 15 residues. V lost 8 bases, J lost 4 bases, and 8 bases stayed unmatched. Germline assignment: CDR1 MNHNS and CDR2 SASEGT.

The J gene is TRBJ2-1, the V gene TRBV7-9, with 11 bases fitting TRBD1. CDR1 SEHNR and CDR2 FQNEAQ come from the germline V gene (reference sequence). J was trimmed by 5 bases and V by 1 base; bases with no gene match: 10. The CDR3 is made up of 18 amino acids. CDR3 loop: CASSLGAGQGAVDNEQFF. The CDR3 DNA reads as TGTGCCAGCAGCTTAGGCGCAGGACAGGGGGCGGTTGACAATGAGCAGTTCTTC.

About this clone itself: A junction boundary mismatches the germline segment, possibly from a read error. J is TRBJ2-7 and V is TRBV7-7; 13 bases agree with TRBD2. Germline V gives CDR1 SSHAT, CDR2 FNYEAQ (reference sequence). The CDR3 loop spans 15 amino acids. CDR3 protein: CASSSGLAGVDEQYF. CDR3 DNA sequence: TGTGCTAGCAGCTCCGGACTAGCGGGAGTAGATGAGCAGTACTTC. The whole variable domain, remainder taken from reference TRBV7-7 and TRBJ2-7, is GAGVSQSPRYKVTKRGQDVTLRCDPISSHATLYWYQQALGQGPEFLTYFNYEAQPDKSGLPSDRFSAERPEGSISTLTIQRTEQRDSAMYRCASSSGLAGVDEQYFGPGTRLTVT.

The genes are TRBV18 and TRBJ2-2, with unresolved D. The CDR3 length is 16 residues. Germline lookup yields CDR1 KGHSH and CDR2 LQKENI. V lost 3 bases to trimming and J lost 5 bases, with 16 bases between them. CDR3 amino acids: CASSPSVITRTGELFF. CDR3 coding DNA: TGTGCCAGCTCACCTTCGGTCATTACGAGGACCGGGGAGCTGTTTTTT.

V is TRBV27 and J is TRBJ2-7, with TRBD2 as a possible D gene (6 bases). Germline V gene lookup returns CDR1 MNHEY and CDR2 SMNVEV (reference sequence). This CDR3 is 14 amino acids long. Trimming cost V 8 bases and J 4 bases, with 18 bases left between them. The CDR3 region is CASRPRDFGYEQYF. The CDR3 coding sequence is TGTGCCAGCCGGCCTAGGGACTTTGGGTACGAGCAGTACTTC.

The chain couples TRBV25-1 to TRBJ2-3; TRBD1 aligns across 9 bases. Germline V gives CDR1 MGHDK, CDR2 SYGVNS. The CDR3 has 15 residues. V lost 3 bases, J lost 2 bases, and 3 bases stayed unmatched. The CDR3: CASSDGTGFTDTQYF. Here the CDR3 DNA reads TGTGCCAGCAGTGACGGGACAGGGTTCACAGATACGCAGTATTTT.

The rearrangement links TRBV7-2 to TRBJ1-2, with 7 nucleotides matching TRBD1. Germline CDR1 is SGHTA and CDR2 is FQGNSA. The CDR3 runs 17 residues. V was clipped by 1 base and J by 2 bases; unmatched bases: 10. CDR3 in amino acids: CASSLENRGRGNYGYTF. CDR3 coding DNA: TGTGCCAGCAGCTTAGAGAACAGGGGCCGTGGGAACTATGGCTACACCTTC.

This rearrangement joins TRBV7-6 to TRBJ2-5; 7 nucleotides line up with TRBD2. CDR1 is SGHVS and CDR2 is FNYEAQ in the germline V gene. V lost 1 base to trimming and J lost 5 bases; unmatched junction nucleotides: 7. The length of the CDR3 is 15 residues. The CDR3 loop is CASSLGAGTTETQYF. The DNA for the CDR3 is TGTGCCAGCAGCTTAGGCGCCGGGACTACCGAGACCCAGTACTTC.